These T cell receptor beta chains were read from a single sample in a study of OX40 agonist ivuxolimab in advanced cancers. The method was immunoSEQ multiplex PCR; TCRdb's version includes in-frame clones alone and lacks a portion of them. Here the sample spans about 30,000 clones, approximately 78% being singletons. Sequencing used CD4+ or CD8+ T cells sorted from blood, obtained in a trial of the OX40 agonist ivuxolimab. The receptors come from an adult with an advanced solid tumor such as melanoma, head and neck, liver or kidney cancer. The CDR3 runs from the conserved cysteine through the conserved F or W. Fields, in order: J gene, D gene, V gene, clone size, CDR3 length, CDR3 protein, CDR3 DNA. D genes are given only for firm matches. Size values are once, few and many counts, or a class for expanded clones, and some rows have none.

TRBJ1-4 | TRBD1 | TRBV2 | - | 15 | CASTENRGDNEKLFF | TGTGCCAGCACCGAAAACAGGGGAGATAATGAAAAACTGTTTTTT
TRBJ2-3 | TRBD2 | TRBV10-3 | - | 16 | CAISEFATSGLDTQYF | TGTGCCATCAGTGAGTTCGCGACTAGCGGACTAGATACGCAGTATTTT
TRBJ1-2 | - | TRBV5-6 | - | 13 | CASSSTSNYGYTF | TGTGCCAGCAGCTCGACGTCGAACTATGGCTACACCTTC
TRBJ2-2 | TRBD2 | TRBV18 | few | 16 | CASSLTSEPNTGELFF | TGTGCCAGCTCGCTCACTAGCGAGCCGAACACCGGGGAGCTGTTTTTT
TRBJ2-1 | - | TRBV6-1 | - | 12 | CASSDYHNEQFF | TGTGCCAGCAGTGATTATCACAATGAGCAGTTCTTC
TRBJ1-5 | TRBD1 | TRBV19 | medium-sized | 14 | CASSSGTANQPQHF | TGTGCCAGTAGTTCAGGGACAGCCAATCAGCCCCAGCATTTT
TRBJ1-5 | - | TRBV6-6 | - | 15 | CASSYRAGSNQPQHF | TGTGCCAGCAGTTACCGGGCAGGTTCCAATCAGCCCCAGCATTTT
TRBJ1-2 | TRBD1 | TRBV2 | - | 15 | CASSEAAGGNYGYTF | TGTGCCAGCAGTGAAGCGGCAGGGGGGAACTATGGCTACACCTTC
TRBJ1-1 | TRBD1 | TRBV5-1 | - | 17 | CASSFGWTGGTNTEAFF | TGCGCCAGCAGCTTCGGGTGGACAGGGGGCACGAACACTGAAGCTTTCTTT
TRBJ2-6 | TRBD1 | TRBV13 | - | 15 | CASRRQGELANVLTF | TGTGCCAGCAGGAGACAGGGGGAATTAGCCAACGTCCTGACTTTC
TRBJ1-2 | TRBD1 | TRBV28 | - | 16 | CASSSNRGQGEDGYTF | TGTGCCAGCAGCTCAAATAGGGGACAGGGGGAGGATGGCTACACCTTC
TRBJ2-7 | - | TRBV2 | - | 10 | CASNKPEQYF | TGTGCCAGCAATAAACCCGAGCAGTACTTC
TRBJ2-5 | TRBD2 | TRBV9 | - | 15 | CASSVGGSGGETQYF | TGTGCCAGCAGCGTAGGTGGTAGCGGGGGAGAGACCCAGTACTTC
TRBJ1-1 | TRBD1 | TRBV28 | - | 17 | CASSLLGRGVLNTEAFF | TGTGCCAGCAGTTTATTGGGCAGGGGGGTCCTGAACACTGAAGCTTTCTTT
TRBJ2-3 | - | TRBV5-1 | - | 15 | CASSLGASSTDTQYF | TGCGCCAGCAGCTTGGGAGCGTCTAGCACAGATACGCAGTATTTT
TRBJ2-3 | - | TRBV27 | - | 14 | CASMGFTSTDTQYF | TGTGCCAGCATGGGATTTACTAGCACAGATACGCAGTATTTT
TRBJ1-1 | - | TRBV29-1 | - | 15 | CSVELQGVMNTEAFF | TGCAGCGTTGAGCTCCAGGGAGTAATGAACACTGAAGCTTTCTTT
TRBJ1-5 | - | TRBV4-1 | - | 13 | CASSPFVAQPQHF | TGCGCCAGCAGCCCCTTTGTGGCGCAGCCCCAGCATTTT
TRBJ2-3 | TRBD2 | TRBV7-2 | - | 15 | CASSLWGGGTDTQYF | TGTGCCAGCAGCTTATGGGGGGGTGGCACAGATACGCAGTATTTT
TRBJ2-4 | - | TRBV11-2 | - | 17 | CASSLDEGWRGQNIQYF | TGTGCCAGCAGCTTAGATGAGGGGTGGAGGGGCCAAAACATTCAGTACTTC
TRBJ1-1 | - | TRBV9 | - | 14 | CASSHDTANTEAFF | TGTGCCAGCAGCCATGACACAGCGAACACTGAAGCTTTCTTT
TRBJ2-7 | TRBD2 | TRBV6-1 | once | 16 | CASSEQMGTSRYEQYF | TGTGCCAGCAGTGAACAAATGGGGACTAGCAGGTACGAGCAGTACTTC
TRBJ2-3 | TRBD2 | TRBV2 | once | 15 | CASRGLAGRTDTQYF | TGTGCCAGCAGGGGACTAGCGGGACGGACAGATACGCAGTATTTT
TRBJ2-1 | - | TRBV13 | - | 14 | CASSLRTANNEQFF | TGTGCCAGCAGCCTCCGGACAGCTAACAATGAGCAGTTCTTC
TRBJ2-2 | - | TRBV9 | medium-sized | 13 | CASSVGGTGELFF | TGTGCCAGCAGCGTGGGAGGAACCGGGGAGCTGTTTTTT